This note documents a single TCR beta chain sequence. Antigen unknown. The entry originates in a study of cytomegalovirus exposure and HLA in healthy donors. As for the study in general: A prior analysis found fewer than 120 million unique TCR beta sequences from 170 million or so T cells. Whole-study findings and limits: In a later analysis, across HLA loci, associated TCR counts were highest for DRB1, lowest for HLA-C. Most TCRs appeared rarely, but some public TCRs recurred in many donors. In an earlier analysis, in about 530 donors, most V segments appeared productive either ~90% or ~30% of the time.

V was trimmed by 0 bases and J by 4 bases, leaving 9 bases between them. This CDR3 is 15 amino acids long. Germline V lookup: CDR1 LNHDA, CDR2 SQIVND (reference sequence). PCR employed 60 Vbeta and 13 Jbeta primers. The method was immunoSEQ multiplex PCR; TCRdb's version includes in-frame clones alone and lacks a portion of them. This sample has about 250,000 clones, with around nine tenths found just once. The sample was PBMCs. The receptor was isolated from a girl aged 2-15 years in good health and CMV-seronegative. The chain is built from TRBV19 and TRBJ1-4, with D possibly TRBD1 on 6 matching bases. The CDR3 here is CASSIDGRGNEKLFF. The CDR3 DNA sequence: TGTGCCAGTAGTATAGACGGCAGGGGTAATGAAAAACTGTTTTTT. Supplemented by reference TRBV19 and TRBJ1-4, the full variable domain reads DGGITQSPKYLFRKEGQNVTLSCEQNLNHDAMYWYRQDPGQGLRLIYYSQIVNDFQKGDIAEGYSVSREKKESFPLTVTSAQKNPTAFYLCASSIDGRGNEKLFFGSGTQLSVL.